This T cell receptor (beta chain) was identified during a study of T cells in Graves' hyperthyroidism and ophthalmopathy. Across the whole study: Peripheral blood was secured at the point of initial diagnosis, before any treatment. Study observations and caveats: A median around 6 months before onset, the model predicted ophthalmopathy. Most thyroid-expanded clonotypes above 0.001 were also found in blood.

This clonotype was counted between two and nine times. Its antigen is not known. The CDR3 has 14 residues. Trimming took 3 bases from V and 0 from J, leaving 8 bases between them. Germline CDR1 MNHNS, CDR2 SASEGT. The source material, RNA transcripts, was used to amplify TCR beta CDR3 regions. Carried out on the TCR CDR3, a first-round RT-PCR used the HTBI primer set. MiXCR, run by TCRdb on the multiplex PCR reads, gives a single entry per CDR3 protein. The data show about 560,000 distinct CDR3 sequences, with over 15% seen just once and about 20% held by the top ten. The chain recombines TRBV6-1 with TRBJ2-5, with D maybe TRBD2 (5 bases). The sequence derives from a woman aged 18-30 years with Graves' hyperthyroidism. Sequencing was performed on blood. CDR3 nucleotides: TGTGCCAGCAGTGAGAGGGAGTACCAAGAGACCCAGTACTTC. Its translation is CASSEREYQETQYF.